This T cell receptor (beta chain) was identified during a study of T cell responses to AZD1222 COVID-19 vaccine. Study results and caveats: Receipt of two AZD1222 doses was followed by a rise in Spike-specific TCR breadth and depth. Among AZD1222 vaccinees, only five or six were seropositive at baseline. White British people made up most donors, females outnumbered males, and clonal diversity was possibly underestimated. CD4 TCRs linked to vaccination spanned spike, dominating at 160-218 and 743-854.

Produced via immunoSEQ multiplex PCR; TCRdb's table is partial and in-frame only. The sample records roughly 110,000 clones, more than 80% being singletons. V was pared by 1 base and J by 4 bases, with 10 bases between. This CDR3 spans 13 amino acids. Germline CDR1 GTSNPN, CDR2 SVGIG (reference sequence). Concerning this clone itself: The antigen is unknown.

This clonotype was sampled from an adult in good health. The sample here was peripheral blood, taken on day 0 of AZD1222 vaccination. The chain links TRBV30 to TRBJ1-1, with D unclear. CDR3 loop: CAWSAPLRTEAFF. In DNA, the CDR3 is TGTGCCTGGAGTGCCCCCCTTCGCACTGAAGCTTTCTTT.